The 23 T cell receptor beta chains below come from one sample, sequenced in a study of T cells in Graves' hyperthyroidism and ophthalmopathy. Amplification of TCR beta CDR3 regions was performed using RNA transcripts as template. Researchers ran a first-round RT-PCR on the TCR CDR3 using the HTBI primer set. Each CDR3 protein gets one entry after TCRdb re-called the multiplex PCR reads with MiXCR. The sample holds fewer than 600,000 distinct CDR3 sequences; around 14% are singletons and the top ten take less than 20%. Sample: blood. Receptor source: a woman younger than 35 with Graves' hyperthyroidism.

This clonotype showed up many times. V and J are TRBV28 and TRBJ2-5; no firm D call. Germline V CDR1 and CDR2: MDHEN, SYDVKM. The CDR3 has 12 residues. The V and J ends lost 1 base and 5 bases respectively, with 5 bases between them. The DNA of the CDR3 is TGTGCCAGCAGTTTATTCGGCGAGACCCAGTACTTC. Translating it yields CASSLFGETQYF.

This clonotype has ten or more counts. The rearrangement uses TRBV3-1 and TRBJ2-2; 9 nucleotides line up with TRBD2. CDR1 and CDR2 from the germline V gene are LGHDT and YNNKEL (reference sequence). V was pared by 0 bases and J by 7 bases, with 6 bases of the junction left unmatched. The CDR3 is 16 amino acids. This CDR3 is CASSQDEKTSGGELFF. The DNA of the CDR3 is TGTGCCAGCAGCCAAGATGAGAAGACTAGCGGCGGGGAGCTGTTTTTT.

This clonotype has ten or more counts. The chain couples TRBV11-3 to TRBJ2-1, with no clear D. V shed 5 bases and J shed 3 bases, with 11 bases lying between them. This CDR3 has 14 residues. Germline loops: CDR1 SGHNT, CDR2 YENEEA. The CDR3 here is CASSRPNLYNEQFF. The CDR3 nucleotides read TGTGCCAGCAGCCGTCCCAACCTCTACAATGAGCAGTTCTTC.

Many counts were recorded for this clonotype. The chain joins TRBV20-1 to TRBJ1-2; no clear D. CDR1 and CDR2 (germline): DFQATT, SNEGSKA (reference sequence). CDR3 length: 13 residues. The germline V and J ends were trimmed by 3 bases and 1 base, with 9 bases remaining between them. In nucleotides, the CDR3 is TGCAGTGCTAGTTTGGCCGATAACTATGGCTACACCTTC. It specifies CSASLADNYGYTF.

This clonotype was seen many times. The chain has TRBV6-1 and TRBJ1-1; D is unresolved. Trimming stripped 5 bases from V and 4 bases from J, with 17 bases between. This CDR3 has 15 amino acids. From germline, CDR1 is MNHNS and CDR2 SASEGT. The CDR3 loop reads CASSSLDVSGTEAFF. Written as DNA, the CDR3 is TGTGCCAGCAGTTCCCTGGACGTCAGCGGCACTGAAGCTTTCTTT.

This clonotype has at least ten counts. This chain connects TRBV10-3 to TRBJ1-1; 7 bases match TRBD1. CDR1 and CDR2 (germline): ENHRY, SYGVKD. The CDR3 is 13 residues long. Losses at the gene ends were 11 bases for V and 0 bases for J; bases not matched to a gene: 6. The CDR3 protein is CAGSGTVNTEAFF. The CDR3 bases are TGTGCCGGCTCCGGGACAGTGAACACTGAAGCTTTCTTT.

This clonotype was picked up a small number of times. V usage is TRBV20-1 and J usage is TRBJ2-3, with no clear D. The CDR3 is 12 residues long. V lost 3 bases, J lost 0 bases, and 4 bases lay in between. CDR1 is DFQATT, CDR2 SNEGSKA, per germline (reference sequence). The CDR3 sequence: CSARISTDTQYF. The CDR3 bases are TGCAGTGCTAGGATTAGCACAGATACGCAGTATTTT.

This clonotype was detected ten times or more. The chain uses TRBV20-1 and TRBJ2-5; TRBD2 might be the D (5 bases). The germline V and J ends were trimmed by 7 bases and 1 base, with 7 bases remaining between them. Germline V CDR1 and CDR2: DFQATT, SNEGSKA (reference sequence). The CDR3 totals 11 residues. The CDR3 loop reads CSGLIQETQYF. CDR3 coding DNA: TGCAGTGGACTAATCCAAGAGACCCAGTACTTC.

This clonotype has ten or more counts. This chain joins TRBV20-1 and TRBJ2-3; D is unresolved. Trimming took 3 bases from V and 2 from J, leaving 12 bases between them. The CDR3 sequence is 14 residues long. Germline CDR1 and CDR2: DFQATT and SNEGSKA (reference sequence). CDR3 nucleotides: TGCAGTGCTAGCGGGCCCACCTCCACAGATACGCAGTATTTT. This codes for CSASGPTSTDTQYF.

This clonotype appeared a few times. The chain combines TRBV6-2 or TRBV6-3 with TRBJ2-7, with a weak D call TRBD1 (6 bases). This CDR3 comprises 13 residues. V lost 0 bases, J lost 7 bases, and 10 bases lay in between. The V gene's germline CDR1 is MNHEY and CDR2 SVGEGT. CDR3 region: CASSYSGAWEQYV. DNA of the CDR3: TGTGCCAGCAGTTACTCGGGGGCCTGGGAGCAGTACGTC.

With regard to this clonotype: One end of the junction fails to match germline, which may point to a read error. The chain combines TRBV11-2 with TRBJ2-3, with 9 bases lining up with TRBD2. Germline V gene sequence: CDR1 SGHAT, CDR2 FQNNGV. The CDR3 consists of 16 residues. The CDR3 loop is CATSPGTSRRTDTQYF. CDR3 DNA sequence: TGTGCCACCAGCCCCGGGACTAGCAGACGCACAGATACGCAGTATTTT.

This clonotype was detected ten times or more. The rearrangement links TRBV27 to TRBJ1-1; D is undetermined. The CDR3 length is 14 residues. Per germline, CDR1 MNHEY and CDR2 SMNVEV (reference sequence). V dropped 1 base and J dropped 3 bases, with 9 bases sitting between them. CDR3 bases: TGTGCCAGCAGTTTATATAATAGGGACACTGAAGCTTTCTTT. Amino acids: CASSLYNRDTEAFF.

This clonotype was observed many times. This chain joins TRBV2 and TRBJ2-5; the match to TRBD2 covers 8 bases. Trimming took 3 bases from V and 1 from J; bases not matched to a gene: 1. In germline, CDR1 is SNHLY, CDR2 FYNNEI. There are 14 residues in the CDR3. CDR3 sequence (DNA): TGTGCCAGCAGTGATAGCGGGGTCCAAGAGACCCAGTACTTC. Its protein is CASSDSGVQETQYF.

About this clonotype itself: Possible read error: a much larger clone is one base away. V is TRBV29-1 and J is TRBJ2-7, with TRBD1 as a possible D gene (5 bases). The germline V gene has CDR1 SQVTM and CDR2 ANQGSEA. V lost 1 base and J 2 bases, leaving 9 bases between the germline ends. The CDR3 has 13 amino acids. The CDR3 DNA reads TGCAGCGTTGAAGCAGGGCAAACCTACGAGCAGTACGTC. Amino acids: CSVEAGQTYEQYV.

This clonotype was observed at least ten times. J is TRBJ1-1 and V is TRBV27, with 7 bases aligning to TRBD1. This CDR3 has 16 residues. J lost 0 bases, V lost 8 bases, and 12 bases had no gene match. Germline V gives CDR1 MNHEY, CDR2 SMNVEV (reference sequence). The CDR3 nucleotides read TGTGCCAGCTTTCATCTGGACAGGCTTTTGAACACTGAAGCTTTCTTT. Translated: CASFHLDRLLNTEAFF.

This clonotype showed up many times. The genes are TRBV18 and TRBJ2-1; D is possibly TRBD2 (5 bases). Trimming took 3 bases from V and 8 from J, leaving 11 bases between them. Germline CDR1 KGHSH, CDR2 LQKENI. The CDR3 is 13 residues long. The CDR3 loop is CASSPNTDYEQFF. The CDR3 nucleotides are TGTGCCAGCTCACCTAATACGGACTATGAGCAGTTCTTC.

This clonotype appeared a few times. The CDR3 bases are TGTGCCAGCAGCCAAGGGCCGGGCAGGGAACAAAACGAGCAGTACTTC. It specifies CASSQGPGREQNEQYF. V usage is TRBV3-1 and J usage is TRBJ2-7; D is possibly TRBD1 (5 bases). CDR3 length equals 16 residues. CDR1 and CDR2 (germline): LGHDT, YNNKEL (reference sequence). The ends were cut back, 1 base at V and 5 bases at J, with 18 bases in the middle.

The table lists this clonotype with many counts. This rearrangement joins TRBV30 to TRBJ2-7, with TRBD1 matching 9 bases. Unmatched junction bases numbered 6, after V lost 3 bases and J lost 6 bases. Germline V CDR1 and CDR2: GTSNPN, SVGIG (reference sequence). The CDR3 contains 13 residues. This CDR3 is CAWRGQGLGEQYF. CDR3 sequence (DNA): TGTGCCTGGAGGGGACAGGGTTTGGGCGAGCAGTACTTC.

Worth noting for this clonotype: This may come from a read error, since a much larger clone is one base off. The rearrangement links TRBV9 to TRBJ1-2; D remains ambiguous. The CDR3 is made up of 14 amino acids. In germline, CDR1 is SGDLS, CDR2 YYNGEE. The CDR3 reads CASSAPPSNYSYTF. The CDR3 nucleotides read TGTGCCAGCAGCGCCCCTCCAAGTAACTATAGCTACACCTTC. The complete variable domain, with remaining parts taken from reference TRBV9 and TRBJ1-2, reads DSGVTQTPKHLITATGQRVTLRCSPRSGDLSVYWYQQSLDQGLQFLIQYYNGEERAKGNILERFSAQQFPDLHSELNLSSLELGDSALYFCASSAPPSNYSYTFGSGTRLTVV.

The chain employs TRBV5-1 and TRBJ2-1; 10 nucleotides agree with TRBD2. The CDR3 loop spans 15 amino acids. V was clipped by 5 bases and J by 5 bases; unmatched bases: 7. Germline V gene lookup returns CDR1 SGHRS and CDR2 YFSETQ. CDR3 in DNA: TGCGCCAGCAGGGCTAGCGGGAGTAGTAACAATGAGCAGTTCTTC. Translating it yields CASRASGSSNNEQFF.

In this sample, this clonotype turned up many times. The CDR3 nucleotides read TGTGCCAGCAGTTACACCCACCCGGGTGGTGAGCAGTTCTTC. Translating gives CASSYTHPGGEQFF. The chain has TRBV6-6 and TRBJ2-1; D gene ambiguous. Trimming pared 2 bases from V and 9 bases from J, leaving 14 bases between. The CDR3 sequence is 14 residues long. Germline V lookup: CDR1 MNHNY, CDR2 SVGAGI (reference sequence).

The CDR3 loop reads CSVPGLQETQYF. CDR3 DNA sequence: TGCAGCGTACCGGGACTCCAAGAGACCCAGTACTTC. The J gene is TRBJ2-5, the V gene TRBV29-1; a possible D gene is TRBD2 (6 bases). V was trimmed by 6 bases and J by 1 base, leaving 9 bases between them. Germline V gives CDR1 SQVTM, CDR2 ANQGSEA. There are 12 residues in the CDR3.

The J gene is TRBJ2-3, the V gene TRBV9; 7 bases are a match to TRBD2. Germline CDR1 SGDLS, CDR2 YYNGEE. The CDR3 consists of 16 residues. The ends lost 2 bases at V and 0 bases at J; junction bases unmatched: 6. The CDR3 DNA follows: TGTGCCAGCAGCGTTACCAACGGGAGGAGCACAGATACGCAGTATTTT. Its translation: CASSVTNGRSTDTQYF.